The 5 T cell receptor beta chains given below trace back to one sample, sequenced in a study of vaccination effects on CD4 cells after COVID-19. No antigen has been identified for these receptors. On roughly day 9 of culture, CD4+ T cells were separated out. The data were produced by immunoSEQ multiplex PCR, yet TCRdb's version contains in-frame clones alone and is incomplete. Of 45,000 to 60,000 clones detected, roughly 80% appear once; the ten largest clones hold under 3.5%. The specimen comprised CD4+ T cells from PBMCs cultured without peptide, sampled before COVID-19 vaccination. Receptor source: a human donor who received a COVID-19 vaccine.

The gene calls are TRBV6-1 and TRBJ2-7; D gene unclear. V was cut by 3 bases and J by 1 base, with 7 bases left in between. The germline CDR1 and CDR2 sequences are MNHNS and SASEGT. This CDR3 spans 13 amino acids. The CDR3 nucleotides read TGTGCCAGCAGTGATGCGGTTTCCTACGAGCAGTACGTC. Translated: CASSDAVSYEQYV.

V is TRBV30 and J is TRBJ2-6; D is unclear. Germline V gene data show CDR1 as GTSNPN and CDR2 as SVGIG (reference sequence). The CDR3 length is 15 residues. Deletions cut 0 bases from V and 2 bases from J, with 8 bases between. CDR3 residues: CAWSVRPAGANVLTF. CDR3 coding DNA: TGTGCCTGGAGTGTACGGCCAGCTGGGGCCAACGTCCTGACTTTC.

This clone was recorded only once. The rearrangement links TRBV18 to TRBJ1-1, with 7 bases identical to TRBD1. CDR1 and CDR2 (germline): KGHSH, LQKENI. V shed 7 bases, J shed 3 bases, and the junction held 8 bases outside the gene matches. This CDR3 region has 14 residues. Here the CDR3 DNA reads TGTGCCAGCTTAGGACGAACAGGGGACACTGAAGCTTTCTTT. Protein product: CASLGRTGDTEAFF.

The J gene is TRBJ2-5, the V gene TRBV2; the match to TRBD2 covers 12 bases. With 6 bases clipped from V and 5 bases from J, the junction kept 10 bases outside the gene matches. This CDR3 region has 16 residues. Germline CDR1 and CDR2: SNHLY and FYNNEI. The CDR3 spells CASSVQLAGGPETQYF. The CDR3 region has the DNA TGTGCCAGCAGCGTACAACTAGCGGGGGGCCCCGAGACCCAGTACTTC. The entire variable domain, with the rest obtained from reference TRBV2 and TRBJ2-5, is as follows: EPEVTQTPSHQVTQMGQEVILRCVPISNHLYFYWYRQILGQKVEFLVSFYNNEISEKSEIFDDQFSVERPDGSNFTLKIRSTKLEDSAMYFCASSVQLAGGPETQYFGPGTRLLVL.

The chain combines TRBV2 with TRBJ2-1, with 8 bases fitting TRBD1. V shed 8 bases and J 6 bases; nucleotides not matched to a gene: 6. CDR3 size: 13 residues. From germline, CDR1 is SNHLY and CDR2 FYNNEI. The CDR3 protein is CASGWTGFNEQFF. In DNA, the CDR3 is TGTGCCAGCGGTTGGACAGGGTTCAATGAGCAGTTCTTC. The full variable domain, with the rest looked up from reference TRBV2 and TRBJ2-1, is EPEVTQTPSHQVTQMGQEVILRCVPISNHLYFYWYRQILGQKVEFLVSFYNNEISEKSEIFDDQFSVERPDGSNFTLKIRSTKLEDSAMYFCASGWTGFNEQFFGPGTRLTVL.